The entry below gives a single T cell receptor beta chain sequence along with its context. Its antigen remains unidentified. Study-wide results and caveats: Tumor memory CD4+ T cell TCR gene usage was found to cluster with blood and lymph node memory CD4+ cells and with lymph node naive CD4+ cells. Larger-cohort validation covered only one TCR beta V-J rearrangement.

V dropped 5 bases and J dropped 5 bases, with 11 bases sitting between them. Looked up from germline, CDR1 is SGHTA and CDR2 is FQGTGA. The CDR3 spans 13 residues. After constant-region reverse-primer amplification, full-length variable regions underwent semi-nested PCR with Nested Universal Primer A. TCRdb reanalysed the 5' RACE reads using MiXCR and keeps one entry per CDR3 protein. The table lists approximately 40,000 distinct CDR3 sequences, around 28% of them singletons. The chain combines TRBV7-3 with TRBJ2-3, with D perhaps TRBD2 (6 bases). This TCR was sampled from a female donor with breast cancer. The sequenced sample consisted of tumor-infiltrating memory CD4+ T cells sorted from the breast tumor. Regarding subset: memory CD4+ T cells, CD4+CD45RO+CD25-. Here the CDR3 DNA reads TGTGCCAGCAGCCGGAGGGATAGAGATACGCAGTATTTT. Protein product: CASSRRDRDTQYF.